The rows below give T cell receptor beta chains drawn from one sample of a study of identical twins. A single record per CDR3 protein comes from TCRdb applying MiXCR to the 5' RACE reads. This table has roughly 490,000 distinct CDR3 sequences, 14% appearing once. The same specimen was also included in a second study, on yellow fever vaccine responses in identical twins.

The sequencing sample was made of CD4+ T cells sorted from blood. Receptors originate from a woman between 18 and 29 years old in good health. Each CDR3 is given with its conserved first and last residue. A D gene is named only where the DNA matches it firmly. The size field is filled for only some rows; it gives once, few, many or a size class.

clone size	J gene	CDR3 length	D gene	V gene	CDR3 DNA	CDR3 protein
many	TRBJ2-2	15	NA	TRBV9	TGTGCCAGCAGAGCCGGGGCGACGAACACCGGGGAGCTGTTTTTT	CASRAGATNTGELFF
NA	TRBJ2-7	13	NA	TRBV20-1	TGCAGTGCTAGGGACATGGTCTCCTACGAGCAGTACTTC	CSARDMVSYEQYF
NA	TRBJ1-1	14	NA	TRBV19	TGTGCCAGTAGTATGGGACGGATAAACACTGAAGCTTTCTTT	CASSMGRINTEAFF
few	TRBJ2-7	13	TRBD1	TRBV12-3/TRBV12-4	TGTGCCAGCAGCTCCGAGGGGGGGACAGGGTCATACTTC	CASSSEGGTGSYF
NA	TRBJ1-5	13	NA	TRBV29-1	TGCAGCGTTGATCCAGGGGGCAATCAGCCCCAGCATTTT	CSVDPGGNQPQHF
NA	TRBJ2-7	15	NA	TRBV11-2	TGTGCCAGCACCGGGGGGCCAGCCACTTCCTACGAGCAGTACTTC	CASTGGPATSYEQYF
NA	TRBJ2-6	15	NA	TRBV7-2	TGTGCCAGCAGCTTAGTGGCAGCTGGGGCCAACGTCCTGACTTTC	CASSLVAAGANVLTF
NA	TRBJ2-1	14	TRBD2	TRBV30	TGTGCCTGGAGGCCGGGACTAGCCTACAATGAGCAGTTCTTC	CAWRPGLAYNEQFF
few	TRBJ2-6	16	NA	TRBV11-2	TGTGCCAGCAGCTTAGGTGTCGGGACTGGGGCCAACGTCCTGACTTTC	CASSLGVGTGANVLTF
few	TRBJ2-7	14	TRBD2	TRBV5-1	TGCGCCAGCATGACCAGCGGGGACTCCTACGAGCAGTACTTC	CASMTSGDSYEQYF
few	TRBJ2-1	16	TRBD2	TRBV28	TGTGCCAGCAGTTTTACCGCTAGCGGGGGATACAATGAGCAGTTCTTC	CASSFTASGGYNEQFF
NA	TRBJ1-1	10	NA	TRBV29-1	TGCAGCGTTGTTTCATTGGAGGCTTTCTTT	CSVVSLEAFF
NA	TRBJ2-1	13	TRBD1	TRBV29-1	TGCAGCGTAGGGGACAGGGGGGATCAGTTGGAGTTCTTC	CSVGDRGDQLEFF
few	TRBJ2-3	15	TRBD1	TRBV5-1	TGCGCCAGCAGCTTTACAGGGGCCAGCACAGATACGCAGTATTTT	CASSFTGASTDTQYF
many	TRBJ2-5	13	NA	TRBV10-3	TGTGCCATCTCGGGAGTGTCCCAAGAGACCCAGTACTTC	CAISGVSQETQYF